Below are 32 T cell receptor beta chains sequenced from a single sample in a study of T cells in Graves' hyperthyroidism and ophthalmopathy. Amplification of TCR beta CDR3 regions was performed using RNA transcripts as template. HTBI primers drove first-round RT-PCR of the TCR CDR3. From the multiplex PCR reads, TCRdb called clonotypes with MiXCR, one entry per CDR3 protein. The table has about 690,000 distinct CDR3 sequences, 15% to 20% seen once. The sample taken for sequencing was blood. The receptors were sampled from a man over 45 with Graves' hyperthyroidism.

About this clonotype itself: One end of the junction does not line up with germline, which may come from a read error. V gene TRBV13 combines with J gene TRBJ2-2; 10 bases fit TRBD1. Germline V gene lookup returns CDR1 PRHDT and CDR2 FYEKMQ (reference sequence). This CDR3 comprises 16 residues. The CDR3 sequence: CASSLGQGEETGELFF. The CDR3, as DNA: TGTGCCAGCAGCCTAGGACAGGGGGAGGAAACCGGGGAGCTGTTTTTT. The entire variable domain, with the rest obtained from reference TRBV13 and TRBJ2-2, is as follows: AAGVIQSPRHLIKEKRETATLKCYPIPRHDTVYWYQQGPGQDPQFLISFYEKMQSDKGSIPDRFSAQQFSDYHSELNMSSLELGDSALYFCASSLGQGEETGELFFGEGSRLTVL.

In this sample, this clonotype turned up many times. The chain has TRBV9 and TRBJ2-7, with 8 bases aligning to TRBD2. V gave up 2 bases and J gave up 6 bases; unmatched junction bases: 7. This CDR3 contains 14 residues. Germline lookup yields CDR1 SGDLS and CDR2 YYNGEE. The CDR3 bases are TGTGCCAGCAGCGTGTCCGGGACTAGGGGCGAGCAGTACTTC. Protein: CASSVSGTRGEQYF.

Of note for this clonotype: At one end the junction does not follow the germline gene, possibly because of a read error. The V gene is TRBV27, the J gene TRBJ1-1, with TRBD1 as a possible D gene (6 bases). This CDR3 has 12 amino acids. Per the germline V gene, CDR1 is MNHEY and CDR2 is SMNVEV (reference sequence). This CDR3 is CASSPLGGRSLF. Here the CDR3 DNA reads TGTGCCAGCAGTCCGTTAGGGGGAAGGAGCCTCTTT.

The chain employs TRBV27 and TRBJ2-7, with 7 bases matching TRBD1. V shed 5 bases, J shed 5 bases, and the junction held 12 bases outside the gene matches. The CDR3 length is 15 residues. Germline CDR1 and CDR2: MNHEY and SMNVEV (reference sequence). This CDR3 reads CASSPHRGVEDEQYF. The CDR3 DNA follows: TGTGCCAGCAGTCCCCACAGGGGTGTCGAGGACGAGCAGTACTTC.

This clonotype was counted ten times or more. This chain links TRBV10-3 with TRBJ2-7; D possibly uses TRBD1 or TRBD2 (6 bases each). This CDR3 comprises 14 residues. V was pared by 0 bases and J by 3 bases, with 9 bases between. Germline CDR1 is ENHRY and CDR2 is SYGVKD. The CDR3 DNA sequence: TGTGCCATCAGTGAGTCGAAGGGGGGCTACGAGCAGTACTTC. It specifies CAISESKGGYEQYF.

This clonotype was counted many times. The chain links TRBV6-5 to TRBJ2-3, with D tentatively TRBD2 (6 bases). CDR1 is MNHEY, CDR2 SVGAGI, per germline. The CDR3 sequence is 17 residues long. Trimming shortened V by 2 bases and J by 0 bases, and 15 bases separated the two germline ends. The CDR3 sequence: CASSYRRGTLSTDTQYF. CDR3 in DNA: TGTGCCAGCAGTTACCGCAGAGGGACTCTGAGCACAGATACGCAGTATTTT.

This clonotype was picked up a small number of times. The DNA for the CDR3 is TGCAGTGCTAGAGATCCCCAGGGAAGAAACTATGGGGCCAACGTCCTGACTTTC. Translating it yields CSARDPQGRNYGANVLTF. V and J are TRBV20-1 and TRBJ2-6, with D maybe TRBD1 (5 bases). Germline V gene sequence: CDR1 DFQATT, CDR2 SNEGSKA (reference sequence). V was cut by 0 bases and J by 3 bases, with 18 bases left in between. CDR3 length: 18 residues.

As for this clonotype: One end of the junction fails to match germline, which may point to a read error. This chain joins TRBV7-9 and TRBJ2-7; maybe TRBD1 (7 bases). The CDR3 runs to 15 residues. The germline V gene encodes CDR1 SEHNR and CDR2 FQNEAQ (reference sequence). CDR3 region: CASSLVGGGGYGQYF. CDR3 DNA: TGTGCCAGCAGCTTAGTAGGAGGGGGCGGGTACGGGCAGTACTTC.

This rearrangement joins TRBV5-1 to TRBJ1-1; 11 positions agree with TRBD1. J was trimmed by 10 bases and V by 0 bases; bases with no gene match: 14. The CDR3 length is 17 residues. CDR1 and CDR2 from the germline V gene are SGHRS and YFSETQ. Written as DNA, the CDR3 is TGCGCCAGCAGCTTGGCCCAAGGCGGACAGGGGGCAACGGGAGCTTTCTTT. It yields the protein CASSLAQGGQGATGAFF. Drawing the rest from reference TRBV5-1 and TRBJ1-1, the complete variable domain is KAGVTQTPRYLIKTRGQQVTLSCSPISGHRSVSWYQQTPGQGLQFLFEYFSETQRNKGNFPGRFSGRQFSNSRSEMNVSTLELGDSALYLCASSLAQGGQGATGAFFGQGTRLTVV.

The chain links TRBV20-1 to TRBJ2-5; D is undetermined. V gave up 5 bases and J gave up 2 bases, with 18 bases separating them. This CDR3 is built from 15 residues. Germline lookup yields CDR1 DFQATT and CDR2 SNEGSKA (reference sequence). The CDR3 spells CSARKPRGRQETQYF. CDR3 DNA sequence: TGCAGTGCTCGTAAACCACGTGGACGGCAAGAGACCCAGTACTTC.

This clonotype was counted a single time. The rearrangement uses TRBV5-1 and TRBJ2-7; D is undetermined. V was pared by 1 base and J by 2 bases, with 10 bases between. Germline V gene data show CDR1 as SGHRS and CDR2 as YFSETQ. The CDR3 contains 14 residues. CDR3 amino acids: CASSLWRNPYEQYF. In nucleotides, the CDR3 is TGCGCCAGCAGCTTGTGGCGGAACCCCTACGAGCAGTACTTC.

This clonotype was observed at least ten times. The V call is TRBV12-3 or TRBV12-4, the J call TRBJ1-5, with TRBD1 as a possible D gene (5 bases). Trimming took 4 bases from V and 8 from J, leaving 15 bases between them. The CDR3 has 14 amino acids. The chain's CDR3 is CASSWRGGGEPQHF. As DNA, the CDR3 is TGTGCCAGCAGTTGGAGGGGCGGAGGAGAGCCCCAGCATTTT.

The J gene is TRBJ1-2, the V gene TRBV28, with D possibly TRBD1 on 5 matching bases. This CDR3 has 16 amino acids. V lost 5 bases and J lost 9, with 25 bases in between. Per the germline V gene, CDR1 is MDHEN and CDR2 is SYDVKM. CDR3 coding DNA: TGTGCCAGCAGTCCTCCTACACAGGTTATCCTTATGAGCTACACCTTC. This codes for CASSPPTQVILMSYTF.

The genes are TRBV7-3 and TRBJ2-1; possibly TRBD2 for D (6 bases). This CDR3 comprises 17 residues. With 2 bases removed from V and 4 bases from J, the gap between germline ends came to 18 bases. CDR1 is SGHTA, CDR2 FQGTGA, per germline. CDR3 DNA: TGTGCCAGCAGCTTAGGGGCGGGACCAGCGATGTACAATGAGCAGTTCTTC. Protein: CASSLGAGPAMYNEQFF.

This clonotype was counted between two and nine times. The rearrangement uses TRBV30 and TRBJ1-1, with a tentative D call TRBD1 (5 bases). Trimming removed 1 base at V and 1 base at J, with 13 bases between. The CDR3 length is 15 residues. Germline V gene sequence: CDR1 GTSNPN, CDR2 SVGIG (reference sequence). CDR3 amino acids: CAWSAAGRQNTEAFF. The CDR3 DNA follows: TGTGCCTGGAGTGCAGCGGGACGGCAGAACACTGAAGCTTTCTTT.

The gene calls are TRBV5-4 and TRBJ2-2; no firm D call. Germline loops: CDR1 SGHNT, CDR2 YYREEE (reference sequence). This CDR3 region has 13 residues. Trimming removed 5 bases at V and 4 bases at J, with 9 bases between. The CDR3 sequence is CASSSQTTGELFF. The DNA of the CDR3 is TGTGCCAGCAGTTCTCAGACCACCGGGGAGCTGTTTTTT.

This clonotype was counted at least ten times. This rearrangement joins TRBV5-1 to TRBJ1-1; possible D gene TRBD1, 6 bases. The V end lost 6 bases, the J end lost 5 bases, and 11 bases lay between the germline ends. The CDR3 spans 12 residues. Germline V gene lookup returns CDR1 SGHRS and CDR2 YFSETQ. The CDR3 sequence: CASTGALTEAFF. The CDR3 DNA reads TGCGCCAGCACAGGGGCCCTAACTGAAGCTTTCTTT.

Notes on this clonotype: Lacking the conserved final phenylalanine or tryptophan, this CDR3 likely reflects a read error. This CDR3 is CASSLGGGETQYL. CDR3 in DNA: TGTGCCAGCAGTTTAGGGGGTGGAGAGACCCAGTACCTC. The chain joins TRBV27 to TRBJ2-5; D may be TRBD1 or TRBD2 (5 bases each). CDR3 length: 13 amino acids. CDR1 is MNHEY, CDR2 SMNVEV, per germline (reference sequence). Trimming left V 2 bases short and J 4 bases short, with 8 bases between.

This clonotype was observed many times. This sequence joins TRBV30 and TRBJ1-5, with D unresolved. The ends were cut back, 0 bases at V and 6 bases at J, with 3 bases in the middle. CDR3 length: 11 amino acids. Germline V gene data show CDR1 as GTSNPN and CDR2 as SVGIG (reference sequence). In DNA, the CDR3 is TGTGCCTGGAGTGTGGGTCAGCCCCAGCATTTT. Protein product: CAWSVGQPQHF.

This clonotype was seen a handful of times. CDR3 sequence (DNA): TGTGCCAGCAGCTCGCGGGAGGGAAGCACAGATACGCAGTATTTT. As protein: CASSSREGSTDTQYF. This chain connects TRBV7-8 to TRBJ2-3; 9 nucleotides line up with TRBD2. V was pared by 4 bases and J by 0 bases, with 2 bases of the junction left unmatched. Germline CDR1 reads SGHVS; CDR2 reads FQNEAQ. The CDR3 sequence is 15 residues long.

As regards this clonotype: Possible read error: a much larger clone is one base away. J is TRBJ1-5 and V is TRBV6-1; 7 bases match TRBD1. The CDR3 has 16 residues. From germline, CDR1 is MNHNS and CDR2 SASEGT. CDR3 DNA sequence: TGTGCCAGCAGTGAAGCGCAAGGGACAGTGAATCAGGCCCAGCATTTT. Protein: CASSEAQGTVNQAQHF.

There are many counts of this clonotype. The chain recombines TRBV6-5 with TRBJ2-7; D is perhaps TRBD2 (6 bases). Germline V gene sequence: CDR1 MNHEY, CDR2 SVGAGI. The CDR3 has 17 amino acids. Trimming stripped 0 bases from V and 0 bases from J, with 15 bases between. In DNA, the CDR3 is TGTGCCAGCAGTTACTCGTACGGGACTCCCTACTCCTACGAGCAGTACTTC. Protein product: CASSYSYGTPYSYEQYF.

This clonotype was recorded at least ten times. This chain joins TRBV6-2 or TRBV6-3 and TRBJ2-7, with D maybe TRBD2 (5 bases). This CDR3 has 15 amino acids. Germline V lookup: CDR1 MNHEY, CDR2 SVGEGT. V was shortened by 8 bases and J by 3 bases, with 20 bases between the two germline ends. CDR3 DNA sequence: TGTGCCAGCTCGGGCCTAGCCACCCCTCTCTACGAGCAGTACTTC. Protein sequence: CASSGLATPLYEQYF.

The table lists this clonotype with many counts. The chain combines TRBV2 with TRBJ2-7; D is unresolved. V lost 4 bases, J lost 2 bases, and 12 bases lay in between. Germline V gives CDR1 SNHLY, CDR2 FYNNEI. This CDR3 comprises 14 residues. CDR3 sequence (DNA): TGTGCCAGCAGTGTTTTCGCTACTACCTACGAGCAGTACTTC. Encoded protein: CASSVFATTYEQYF.

The rearrangement uses TRBV11-2 and TRBJ2-7, with TRBD1 matching over 10 bases. The ends lost 3 bases at V and 5 bases at J; junction bases unmatched: 4. There are 14 residues in the CDR3. Germline CDR1 is SGHAT and CDR2 is FQNNGV. In DNA form, the CDR3 reads TGTGCCAGCAGCTTTGGGACAGGGGTCCACGAGCAGTACTTC. It codes for CASSFGTGVHEQYF.

This clonotype was seen only a few times. The V gene is TRBV27, the J gene TRBJ2-7; TRBD1 might be the D (6 bases). The CDR3 sequence is 12 residues long. The V gene lost 6 bases and the J gene lost 3 bases, with 9 bases spanning the gap. Germline V gene lookup returns CDR1 MNHEY and CDR2 SMNVEV (reference sequence). CDR3 region: CASSDRYYEQYF. The CDR3 coding sequence is TGTGCCAGCAGCGACAGGTACTACGAGCAGTACTTC.

This clonotype was seen a few times. The chain recombines TRBV14 with TRBJ2-5; 7 nucleotides agree with TRBD1. CDR3 length: 15 amino acids. Per germline, CDR1 SGHDN and CDR2 FVKESK. J was trimmed by 1 base and V by 4 bases; bases with no gene match: 6. CDR3 in amino acids: CASSPWTGTQETQYF. CDR3 bases: TGTGCCAGCAGCCCTTGGACAGGTACCCAAGAGACCCAGTACTTC.

This chain uses TRBV7-9 with TRBJ2-3, with 8 bases identical to TRBD1. This CDR3 spans 16 amino acids. V was pared by 5 bases and J by 0 bases, with 7 bases of the junction left unmatched. Germline CDR1 SEHNR, CDR2 FQNEAQ (reference sequence). The CDR3 loop reads CASSVTGALSTDTQYF. In DNA, the CDR3 is TGTGCCAGCAGCGTGACAGGGGCCCTTAGCACAGATACGCAGTATTTT.

This clonotype was seen a few times. This chain uses TRBV6-5 with TRBJ1-1; D is possibly TRBD1 (5 bases). CDR1 and CDR2 from the germline V gene are MNHEY and SVGAGI. V lost 3 bases and J lost 6, with 17 bases in between. The CDR3 is 15 amino acids. CDR3 region: CASSYFGAGKPEAFF. For the CDR3, the DNA is TGTGCCAGCAGTTATTTCGGGGCAGGAAAGCCTGAAGCTTTCTTT.

In this sample, this clonotype turned up a few times. A much larger clone is a single base away; this may be a read error. The chain joins TRBV9 to TRBJ2-6; 7 bases fit TRBD1. The CDR3 is made up of 17 amino acids. Per germline, CDR1 SGDLS and CDR2 YYNGEE. CDR3 DNA sequence: TGTGCCAGCAGTCGGGACAGCCACTACTCTGGGGCCAACCTCCTGACTTTC. Translation: CASSRDSHYSGANLLTF.

The chain joins TRBV2 to TRBJ2-7; TRBD1 aligns across 8 bases. The V segment lost 6 bases and the J segment 0 bases; nucleotides outside the gene matches: 7. Per the germline V gene, CDR1 is SNHLY and CDR2 is FYNNEI. The CDR3 spans 15 residues. In DNA form, the CDR3 reads TGTGCCAGCAGCGAGGGACAGGAGAGCTCCTACGAGCAGTACTTC. Encoded protein: CASSEGQESSYEQYF. The variable domain in full, completed from reference TRBV2 and TRBJ2-7, reads EPEVTQTPSHQVTQMGQEVILRCVPISNHLYFYWYRQILGQKVEFLVSFYNNEISEKSEIFDDQFSVERPDGSNFTLKIRSTKLEDSAMYFCASSEGQESSYEQYFGPGTRLTVT.

This clonotype was seen repeatedly, ten times or more. V and J are TRBV5-5 and TRBJ1-5, with a weak D call TRBD1 (6 bases). Germline V gene sequence: CDR1 SGHKS, CDR2 YYEKEE (reference sequence). Trimming removed 0 bases at V and 3 bases at J, with 10 bases between. This CDR3 is 15 amino acids long. As DNA, the CDR3 is TGTGCCAGCAGCTTGGAGCCAGGGGACAATCAGCCCCAGCATTTT. This gives the protein CASSLEPGDNQPQHF. Using reference TRBV5-5 and TRBJ1-5 for the parts outside the CDR3, the full variable domain is DAGVTQSPTHLIKTRGQQVTLRCSPISGHKSVSWYQQVLGQGPQFIFQYYEKEERGRGNFPDRFSARQFPNYSSELNVNALLLGDSALYLCASSLEPGDNQPQHFGDGTRLSIL.